Given below is one TCR beta chain in context. Its antigen remains unidentified. Repertoires were generated with immunoSEQ multiplex PCR, while TCRdb's copy carries only in-frame clones and drops some. In the table there are around 16,000 clones, around nine tenths of which are singletons. Unstimulated Tregs (CD4+CD25+CD127-) and CD4+CD25- non-Tregs were sorted from PBMCs. This record belongs to a study of Tregs in tolerant kidney transplant recipients. Germline CDR1 reads SGHTA; CDR2 reads FQGNSA. The CDR3 has 16 residues. The V and J ends lost 1 base and 5 bases, in that order; junction bases with no gene match: 8. Study-wide results and limits: Activated donor B cell expansion appeared to reveal the most relevant donor-specific TCRbeta repertoire. The small number of patients limits these findings pending further validation. No direct test of biological reproducibility was done here.

V gene TRBV7-2 combines with J gene TRBJ2-1; 7 positions agree with TRBD2. What was sequenced was CD8+ T cells from blood. The receptor comes from a human donor in good health. The CDR3 nucleotides are TGTGCCAGCAGCTTAGTTGGCGGGAGTGTCGACAATGAGCAGTTCTTC. This sequence encodes CASSLVGGSVDNEQFF.